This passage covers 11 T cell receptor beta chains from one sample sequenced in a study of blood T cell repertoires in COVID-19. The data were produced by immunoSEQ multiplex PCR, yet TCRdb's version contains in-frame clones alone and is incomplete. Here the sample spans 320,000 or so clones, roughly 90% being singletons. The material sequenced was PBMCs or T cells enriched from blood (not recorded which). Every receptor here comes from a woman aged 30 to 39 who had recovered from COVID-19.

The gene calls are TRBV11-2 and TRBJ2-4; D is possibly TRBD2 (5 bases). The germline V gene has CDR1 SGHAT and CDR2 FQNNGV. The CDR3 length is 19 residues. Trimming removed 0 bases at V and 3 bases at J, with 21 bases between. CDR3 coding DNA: TGTGCCAGCAGCTTAGAGGGTGCCCCGGGGAACCGGATCAAAAACATTCAGTACTTC. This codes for CASSLEGAPGNRIKNIQYF.

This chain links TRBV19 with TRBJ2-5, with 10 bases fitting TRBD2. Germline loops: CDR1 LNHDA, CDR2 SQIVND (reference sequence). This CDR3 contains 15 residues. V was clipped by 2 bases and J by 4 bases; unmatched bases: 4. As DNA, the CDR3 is TGTGCCAGTAGTATATTTAGCGGGGGGCTAGAGACCCAGTACTTC. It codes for CASSIFSGGLETQYF.

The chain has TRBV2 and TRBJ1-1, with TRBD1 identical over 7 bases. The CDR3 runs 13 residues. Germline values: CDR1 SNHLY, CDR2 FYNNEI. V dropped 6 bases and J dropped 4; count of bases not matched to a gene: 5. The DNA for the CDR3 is TGTGCCAGCAGGAACAGGGGTGGCACTGAAGCTTTCTTT. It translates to CASRNRGGTEAFF.

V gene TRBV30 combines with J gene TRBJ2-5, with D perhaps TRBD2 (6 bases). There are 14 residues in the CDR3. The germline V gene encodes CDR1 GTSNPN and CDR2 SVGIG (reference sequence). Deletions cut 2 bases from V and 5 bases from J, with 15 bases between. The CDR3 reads CAWSPTSGWETQYF. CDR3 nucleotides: TGTGCCTGGAGTCCGACTAGTGGGTGGGAGACCCAGTACTTC.

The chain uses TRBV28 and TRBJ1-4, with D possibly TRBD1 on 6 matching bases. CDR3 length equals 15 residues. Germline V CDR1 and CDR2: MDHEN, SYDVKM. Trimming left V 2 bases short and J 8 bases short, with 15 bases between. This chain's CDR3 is CASSLAQGGREKLFF. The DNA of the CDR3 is TGTGCCAGCAGTTTAGCACAGGGAGGGCGGGAAAAACTGTTTTTT.

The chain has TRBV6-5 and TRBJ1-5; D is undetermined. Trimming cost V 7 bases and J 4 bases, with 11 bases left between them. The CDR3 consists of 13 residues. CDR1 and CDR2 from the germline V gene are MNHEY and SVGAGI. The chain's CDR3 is CASTSVNNQPQHF. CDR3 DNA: TGTGCCAGCACTTCGGTCAATAATCAGCCCCAGCATTTT.

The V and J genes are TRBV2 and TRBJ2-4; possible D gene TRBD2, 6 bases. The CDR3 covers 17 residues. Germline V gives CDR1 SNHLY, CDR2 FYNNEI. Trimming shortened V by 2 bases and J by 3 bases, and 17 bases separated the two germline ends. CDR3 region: CASSEKGRGVGKNIQYF. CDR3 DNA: TGTGCCAGCAGTGAAAAAGGGCGGGGCGTGGGCAAAAACATTCAGTACTTC.

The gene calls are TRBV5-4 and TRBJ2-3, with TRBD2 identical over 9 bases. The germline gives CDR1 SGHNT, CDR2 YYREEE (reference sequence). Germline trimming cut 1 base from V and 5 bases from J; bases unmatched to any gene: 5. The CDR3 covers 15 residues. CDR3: CASSLWRGGQDTQYF. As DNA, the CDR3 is TGTGCCAGCAGCTTGTGGCGGGGGGGTCAAGATACGCAGTATTTT.

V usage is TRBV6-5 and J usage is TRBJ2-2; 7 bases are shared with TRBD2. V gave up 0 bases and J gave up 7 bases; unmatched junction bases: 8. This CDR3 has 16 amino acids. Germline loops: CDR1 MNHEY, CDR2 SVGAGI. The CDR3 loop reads CASSYSGPQRGGELFF. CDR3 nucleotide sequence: TGTGCCAGCAGTTACTCAGGCCCACAGCGGGGCGGGGAGCTGTTTTTT.

CDR3 bases: TGTGCCAGTAGCAGCGGGATTACCTCTGGAAACACCATATATTTT. Translated, it gives CASSSGITSGNTIYF. The chain recombines TRBV19 with TRBJ1-3; D remains unclear. This CDR3 has 15 amino acids. Germline lookup yields CDR1 LNHDA and CDR2 SQIVND (reference sequence). V gave up 6 bases and J gave up 0 bases, with 12 bases separating them. Looking up the rest from reference TRBV19 and TRBJ1-3 gives the full variable domain: DGGITQSPKYLFRKEGQNVTLSCEQNLNHDAMYWYRQDPGQGLRLIYYSQIVNDFQKGDIAEGYSVSREKKESFPLTVTSAQKNPTAFYLCASSSGITSGNTIYFGEGSWLTVV.

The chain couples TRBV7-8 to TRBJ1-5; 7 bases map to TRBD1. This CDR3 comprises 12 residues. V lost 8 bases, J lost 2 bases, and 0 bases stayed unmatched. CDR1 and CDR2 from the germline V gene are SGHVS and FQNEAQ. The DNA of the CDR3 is TGTGCCAGCGGGACAGGCAATCAGCCCCAGCATTTT. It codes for CASGTGNQPQHF.